The next 22 T cell receptor beta chains were all read from a single sample in a study of blood T cell repertoires in COVID-19. Sequenced by immunoSEQ multiplex PCR; TCRdb stores in-frame clones only, minus some. The sample yields 130,000 to 150,000 clones, approximately 86% seen once. The sequenced material came from peripheral blood. These receptor sequences come from a woman aged 50 to 60 with acute or convalescent COVID-19.

The chain carries TRBV30 and TRBJ1-2; the match to TRBD1 covers 8 bases. Germline V gene lookup returns CDR1 GTSNPN and CDR2 SVGIG (reference sequence). V lost 3 bases and J lost 3; bases outside the gene matches: 3. The CDR3 length is 13 residues. CDR3 nucleotide sequence: TGTGCCTGGAGCCCACAGGGGGACTATGGCTACACCTTC. It yields the protein CAWSPQGDYGYTF. Full variable domain (outside the CDR3, taken from reference TRBV30 and TRBJ1-2): SQTIHQWPATLVQPVGSPLSLECTVEGTSNPNLYWYRQAAGRGLQLLFYSVGIGQISSEVPQNLSASRPQDRQFILSSKKLLLSDSGFYLCAWSPQGDYGYTFGSGTRLTVV.

The rearrangement links TRBV4-2 to TRBJ2-5; 12 nucleotides line up with TRBD2. The CDR3 spans 19 residues. Germline V gives CDR1 LGHNA, CDR2 YNFKEQ. V lost 0 bases to trimming and J lost 4 bases; unmatched junction nucleotides: 12. In DNA, the CDR3 is TGTGCCAGCAGCCAAGATATCCCCCTAGCGGGGGGGCCGAGAGAGACCCAGTACTTC. Translated, it gives CASSQDIPLAGGPRETQYF.

This chain uses TRBV13 with TRBJ2-3; 16 bases align to TRBD2. After removal of 4 bases from V and 1 base from J, the junction contained 5 bases not matched to a gene. CDR3 length: 18 residues. Germline CDR1 and CDR2: PRHDT and FYEKMQ (reference sequence). The CDR3 region has the DNA TGTGCCAGCAGCTGGGGACTAGCGGGGGGGGCAGGCACAGATACGCAGTATTTT. Translating it yields CASSWGLAGGAGTDTQYF. Variable domain in full (rest from reference TRBV13 and TRBJ2-3): AAGVIQSPRHLIKEKRETATLKCYPIPRHDTVYWYQQGPGQDPQFLISFYEKMQSDKGSIPDRFSAQQFSDYHSELNMSSLELGDSALYFCASSWGLAGGAGTDTQYFGPGTRLTVL.

V is TRBV12-5 and J is TRBJ1-5; no clear D. CDR3 length equals 15 residues. CDR1 and CDR2 (germline): LGHNT, FRNRAP. Trimming took 2 bases from V and 0 from J, leaving 8 bases between them. CDR3 in DNA: TGTGCTAGTGGTTTGAGAGTCTCTAGCAATCAGCCCCAGCATTTT. Encoded protein: CASGLRVSSNQPQHF.

The V and J genes are TRBV12-5 and TRBJ1-4; 7 bases match TRBD1. The V segment lost 1 base and the J segment 3 bases; nucleotides outside the gene matches: 5. The CDR3 contains 16 residues. Germline V gives CDR1 LGHNT, CDR2 FRNRAP. The DNA of the CDR3 is TGTGCTAGTGGTTTGGGGCGACAGGGAGCTAATGAAAAACTGTTTTTT. Encoded protein: CASGLGRQGANEKLFF.

The chain joins TRBV7-3 to TRBJ2-3; 8 nucleotides align to TRBD2. From germline, CDR1 is SGHTA and CDR2 FQGTGA. The CDR3 runs to 15 residues. V was pared by 1 base and J by 5 bases, with 5 bases of the junction left unmatched. Here the CDR3 reads CASSLSGGQVDTQYF. In DNA, the CDR3 is TGTGCCAGCAGCTTAAGCGGGGGGCAGGTAGATACGCAGTATTTT.

The genes are TRBV29-1 and TRBJ2-7; possible D gene TRBD1, 7 bases. In germline, CDR1 is SQVTM, CDR2 ANQGSEA. Trimming left V 4 bases short and J 4 bases short, with 14 bases between. This CDR3 is built from 13 residues. The DNA of the CDR3 is TGCAGCGTTGGTTCCGCAGGGGGGTACGAGCAGTACTTC. Protein: CSVGSAGGYEQYF.

This sequence joins TRBV2 and TRBJ2-1; D is unclear. Trimming took off 6 bases at V and 4 bases at J, with 7 bases between the two ends. The CDR3 sequence is 12 residues long. Per the germline V gene, CDR1 is SNHLY and CDR2 is FYNNEI. The CDR3 reads CASRKEYNEQFF. As DNA, the CDR3 is TGTGCCAGCAGGAAGGAGTACAATGAGCAGTTCTTC.

The chain recombines TRBV6-6 with TRBJ1-5; D uncertain. Germline V gene data show CDR1 as MNHNY and CDR2 as SVGAGI (reference sequence). The V and J ends lost 6 bases and 6 bases respectively, with 18 bases between them. CDR3 length: 15 residues. The CDR3 here is CASSLDVSGFQPQHF. Here the CDR3 DNA reads TGTGCCAGCAGCCTCGACGTAAGCGGCTTTCAGCCCCAGCATTTT.

The chain recombines TRBV19 with TRBJ1-1; D might be TRBD1 (5 bases). The V end lost 3 bases, the J end lost 10 bases, and 9 bases lay between the germline ends. Per germline, CDR1 LNHDA and CDR2 SQIVND (reference sequence). The CDR3 extends over 11 amino acids. CDR3 sequence: CASSIPGVAFF. CDR3 DNA sequence: TGTGCCAGTAGTATTCCGGGGGTAGCTTTCTTT.

This clone was recorded only once. The genes are TRBV6-9 and TRBJ1-4; unclear D gene. The CDR3 is made up of 14 amino acids. The germline V gene encodes CDR1 MNHGY and CDR2 SVAAGI. With 1 base removed from V and 8 bases from J, the gap between germline ends came to 11 bases. The CDR3 sequence is CASSYCGDREKLFF. In DNA, the CDR3 is TGTGCCAGCAGTTATTGCGGGGATCGAGAAAAACTGTTTTTT.

CDR3 amino acids: CASSLELAAPLHF. CDR3 nucleotide sequence: TGTGCCAGCAGCTTAGAACTAGCAGCCCCCCTCCACTTT. The chain carries TRBV11-3 and TRBJ1-6; D unclear. Trimming shortened V by 0 bases and J by 13 bases, and 10 bases separated the two germline ends. CDR3 length: 13 residues. The germline V gene has CDR1 SGHNT and CDR2 YENEEA.

The chain combines TRBV10-3 with TRBJ1-5, with 8 bases fitting TRBD1. Trimming removed 3 bases from V and 1 base from J; junction bases left unmatched: 5. Germline V gene lookup returns CDR1 ENHRY and CDR2 SYGVKD. The CDR3 contains 16 residues. The CDR3 DNA reads TGTGCCATCAGTGATTACACAGGGGGAAGCAATCAGCCCCAGCATTTT. Residues: CAISDYTGGSNQPQHF.

The chain links TRBV7-2 to TRBJ2-3; TRBD2 matches at 11 bases. J gave up 5 bases and V 3 bases, and 4 bases lay outside the gene matches. Per germline, CDR1 SGHTA and CDR2 FQGNSA. The length of the CDR3 is 15 residues. CDR3 sequence reads: CASSFSGGAEDTQYF. CDR3 nucleotide sequence: TGTGCCAGCAGCTTTAGCGGGGGGGCGGAAGATACGCAGTATTTT. Full variable domain (outside the CDR3, taken from reference TRBV7-2 and TRBJ2-3): GAGVSQSPSNKVTEKGKDVELRCDPISGHTALYWYRQSLGQGLEFLIYFQGNSAPDKSGLPSDRFSAERTGGSVSTLTIQRTQQEDSAVYLCASSFSGGAEDTQYFGPGTRLTVL.

The chain has TRBV20-1 and TRBJ1-4; D ambiguous. Between the trimmed V and J ends, which lost 5 bases and 16 bases, there was a span of 17 bases. This CDR3 is built from 11 residues. The germline CDR1 and CDR2 sequences are DFQATT and SNEGSKA (reference sequence). The DNA of the CDR3 is TGCAGTGCTCCTAGCTCCGGACGGGAGTTTTTT. Its translation is CSAPSSGREFF.

This sequence joins TRBV11-3 and TRBJ2-7, with 7 bases matching TRBD1. CDR3 length equals 16 residues. The germline gives CDR1 SGHNT, CDR2 YENEEA. V was pared by 2 bases and J by 7 bases, with 14 bases of the junction left unmatched. The CDR3 reads CASSLSDQGVAKEQYF. In nucleotides, the CDR3 is TGTGCCAGCAGCTTATCGGACCAGGGGGTAGCGAAAGAGCAGTACTTC. The full variable domain, its missing parts supplied by reference TRBV11-3 and TRBJ2-7, is EAGVVQSPRYKIIEKKQPVAFWCNPISGHNTLYWYLQNLGQGPELLIRYENEEAVDDSQLPKDRFSAERLKGVDSTLKIQPAELGDSAVYLCASSLSDQGVAKEQYFGPGTRLTVT.

The CDR3 sequence is CASSRQAGSTDTQYF. DNA for the CDR3: TGTGCCAGCAGCCGACAAGCGGGAAGCACAGATACGCAGTATTTT. V usage is TRBV7-3 and J usage is TRBJ2-3, with TRBD2 identical over 7 bases. This CDR3 is built from 15 residues. Germline assignment: CDR1 SGHTA and CDR2 FQGTGA. After removal of 5 bases from V and 0 bases from J, the junction contained 5 bases not matched to a gene.

The rearrangement links TRBV3-1 (or the pseudogene TRBV3-2) to TRBJ2-2, with 8 bases matching TRBD2. The V and J ends lost 0 bases and 4 bases, in that order; junction bases with no gene match: 7. The CDR3 length is 17 residues. Per the germline V gene, CDR1 is LGHDT and CDR2 is YNNKEL (reference sequence). The CDR3: CASSQEDGGRFTGELFF. As DNA, the CDR3 is TGTGCCAGCAGCCAAGAGGATGGCGGGAGGTTCACCGGGGAGCTGTTTTTT.

J is TRBJ1-2 and V is TRBV6-6; D not certain. This CDR3 has 15 amino acids. Germline values: CDR1 MNHNY, CDR2 SVGAGI (reference sequence). Trimming stripped 0 bases from V and 0 bases from J, with 8 bases between. The CDR3 region has the DNA TGTGCCAGCAGTTACTCAGCAGGCGCTAACTATGGCTACACCTTC. It is translated as CASSYSAGANYGYTF.

The gene calls are TRBV15 and TRBJ2-5; D remains ambiguous. The CDR3 contains 13 residues. The germline CDR1 and CDR2 sequences are LNHNV and YYDKDF (reference sequence). Trimming removed 6 bases at V and 4 bases at J, with 12 bases between. CDR3 in DNA: TGTGCCACCAGTGTACATGGAGTAGAGACCCAGTACTTC. It encodes CATSVHGVETQYF.

The table lists this clone with a count of one. This rearrangement joins TRBV2 to TRBJ2-1, with a weak D call TRBD2 (5 bases). Germline lookup yields CDR1 SNHLY and CDR2 FYNNEI. Deletions cut 4 bases from V and 3 bases from J, with 7 bases between. The CDR3 totals 13 residues. CDR3 sequence (DNA): TGTGCCAGCAGTGGGGAGAACTACAATGAGCAGTTCTTC. Its translation is CASSGENYNEQFF.

Only one count was recorded for this clone. V and J are TRBV15 and TRBJ2-1; D is undetermined. CDR3 length equals 18 residues. V was pared by 0 bases and J by 0 bases, with 15 bases between. Germline CDR1 and CDR2: LNHNV and YYDKDF (reference sequence). The DNA of the CDR3 is TGTGCCACCAGCAGAGATGTTTGGGTGGGCAGCTCCTACAATGAGCAGTTCTTC. This codes for CATSRDVWVGSSYNEQFF.